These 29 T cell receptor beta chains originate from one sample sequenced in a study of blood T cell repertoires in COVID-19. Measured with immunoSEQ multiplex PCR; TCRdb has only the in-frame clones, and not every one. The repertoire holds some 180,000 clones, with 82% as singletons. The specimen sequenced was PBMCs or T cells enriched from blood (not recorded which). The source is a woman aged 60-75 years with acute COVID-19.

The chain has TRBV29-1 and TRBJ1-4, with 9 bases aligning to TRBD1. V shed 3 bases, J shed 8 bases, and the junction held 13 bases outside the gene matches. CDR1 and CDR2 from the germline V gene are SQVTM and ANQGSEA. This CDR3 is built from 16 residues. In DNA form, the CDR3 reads TGCAGCGTTGAGGGATTTCCGGGACAGGGTGGAGAAAAACTGTTTTTT. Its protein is CSVEGFPGQGGEKLFF.

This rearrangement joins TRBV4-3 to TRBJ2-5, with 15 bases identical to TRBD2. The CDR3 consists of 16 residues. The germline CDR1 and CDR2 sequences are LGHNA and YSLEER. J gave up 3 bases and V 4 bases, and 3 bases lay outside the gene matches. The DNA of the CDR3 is TGCGCCAGCAGCCTCGGACTAGCGGGGGGGAAAGAGACCCAGTACTTC. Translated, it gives CASSLGLAGGKETQYF.

CDR3 amino acids: CASSLGAGWWVSNQPQHF. DNA for the CDR3: TGTGCCAGCAGCTTAGGGGCAGGGTGGTGGGTGAGCAATCAGCCCCAGCATTTT. The V and J genes are TRBV7-8 and TRBJ1-5, with D tentatively TRBD1 (5 bases). Germline-derived CDR1 and CDR2 are SGHVS and FQNEAQ. CDR3 length: 18 amino acids. V lost 1 base, J lost 1 base, and 17 bases lay in between.

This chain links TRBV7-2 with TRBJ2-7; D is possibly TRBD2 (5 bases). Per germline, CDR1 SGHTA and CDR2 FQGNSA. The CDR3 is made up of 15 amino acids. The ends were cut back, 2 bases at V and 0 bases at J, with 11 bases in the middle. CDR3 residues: CASSLNGISSYEQYF. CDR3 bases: TGTGCCAGCAGCTTAAACGGGATAAGCTCCTACGAGCAGTACTTC.

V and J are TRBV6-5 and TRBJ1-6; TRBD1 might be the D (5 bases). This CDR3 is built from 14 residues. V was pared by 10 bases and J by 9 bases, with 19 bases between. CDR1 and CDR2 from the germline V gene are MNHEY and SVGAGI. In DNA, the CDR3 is TGTGCCACCCGAGCGGGGGGAGGGATTTCACCCCTCCACTTT. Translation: CATRAGGGISPLHF.

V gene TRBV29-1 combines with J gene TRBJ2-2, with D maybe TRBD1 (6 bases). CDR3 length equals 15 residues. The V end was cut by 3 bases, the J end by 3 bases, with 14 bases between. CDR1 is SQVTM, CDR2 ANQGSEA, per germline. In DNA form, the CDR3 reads TGCAGCGTTGAGGTCAACTGGGGGCACACCGGGGAGCTGTTTTTT. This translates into CSVEVNWGHTGELFF.

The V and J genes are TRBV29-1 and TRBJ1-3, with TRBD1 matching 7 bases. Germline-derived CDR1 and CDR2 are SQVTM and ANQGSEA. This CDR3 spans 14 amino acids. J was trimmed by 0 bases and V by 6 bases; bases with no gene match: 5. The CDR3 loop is CSVEQGISGNTIYF. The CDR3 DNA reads TGCAGCGTCGAACAGGGGATCTCTGGAAACACCATATATTTT.

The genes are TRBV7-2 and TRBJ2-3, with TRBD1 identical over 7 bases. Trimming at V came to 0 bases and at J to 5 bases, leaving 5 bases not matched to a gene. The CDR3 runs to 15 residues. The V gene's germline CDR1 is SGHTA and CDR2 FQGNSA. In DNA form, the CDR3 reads TGTGCCAGCAGCTTAGCTCGACAGGGTGGAGATACGCAGTATTTT. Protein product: CASSLARQGGDTQYF.

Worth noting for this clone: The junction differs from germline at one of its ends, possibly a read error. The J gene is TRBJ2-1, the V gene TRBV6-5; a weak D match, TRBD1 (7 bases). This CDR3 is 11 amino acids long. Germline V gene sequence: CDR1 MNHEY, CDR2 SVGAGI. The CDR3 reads CASSYGQGEVF. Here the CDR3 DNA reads TGTGCCAGCAGTTACGGGCAGGGGGAGGTCTTC.

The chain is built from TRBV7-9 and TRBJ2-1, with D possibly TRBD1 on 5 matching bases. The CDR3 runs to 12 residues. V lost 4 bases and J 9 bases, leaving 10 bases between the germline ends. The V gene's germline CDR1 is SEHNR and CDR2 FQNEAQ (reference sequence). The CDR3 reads CASSSPGFEQFF. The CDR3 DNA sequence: TGTGCCAGCAGCTCTCCAGGGTTTGAGCAGTTCTTC.

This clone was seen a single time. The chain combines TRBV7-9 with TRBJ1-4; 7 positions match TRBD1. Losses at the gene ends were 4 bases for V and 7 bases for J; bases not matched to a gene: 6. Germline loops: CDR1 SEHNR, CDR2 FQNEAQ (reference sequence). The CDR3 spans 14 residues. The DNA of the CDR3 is TGTGCCAGCAGCTCAACGACAGGGACTGAAAAACTGTTTTTT. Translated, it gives CASSSTTGTEKLFF.

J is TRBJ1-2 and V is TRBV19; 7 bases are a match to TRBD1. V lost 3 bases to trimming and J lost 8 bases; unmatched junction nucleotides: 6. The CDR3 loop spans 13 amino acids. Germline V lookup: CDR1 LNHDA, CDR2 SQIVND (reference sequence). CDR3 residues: CASSMGQRSGYTF. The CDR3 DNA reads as TGTGCCAGTAGTATGGGACAGCGGTCGGGCTACACCTTC.

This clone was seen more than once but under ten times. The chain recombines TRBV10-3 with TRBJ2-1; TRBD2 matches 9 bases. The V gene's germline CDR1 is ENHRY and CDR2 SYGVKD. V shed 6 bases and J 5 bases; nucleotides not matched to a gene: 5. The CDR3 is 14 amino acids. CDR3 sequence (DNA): TGTGCCATCAGGATGACTAGCGGAAACAATGAGCAGTTCTTC. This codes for CAIRMTSGNNEQFF.

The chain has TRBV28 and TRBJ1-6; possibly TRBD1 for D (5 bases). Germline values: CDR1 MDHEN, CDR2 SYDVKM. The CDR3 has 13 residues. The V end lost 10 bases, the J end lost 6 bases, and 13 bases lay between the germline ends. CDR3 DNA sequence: TGTGCCACTCAGACAGATTTTAATTCACCCCTCCACTTT. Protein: CATQTDFNSPLHF.

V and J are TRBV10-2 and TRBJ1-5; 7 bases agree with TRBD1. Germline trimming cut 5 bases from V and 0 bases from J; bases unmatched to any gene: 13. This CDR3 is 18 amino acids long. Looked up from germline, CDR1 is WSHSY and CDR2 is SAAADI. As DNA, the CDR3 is TGCGCCAGCAGTTCAAACCGGGACAGCCTATATAGCAATCAGCCCCAGCATTTT. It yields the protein CASSSNRDSLYSNQPQHF.

CDR3 sequence: CAWRGEGNTEAFF. Here the CDR3 DNA reads TGTGCCTGGAGAGGGGAAGGAAACACTGAAGCTTTCTTT. The rearrangement links TRBV30 to TRBJ1-1, with a possible D match to TRBD1 (5 bases). The CDR3 covers 13 residues. V dropped 3 bases and J dropped 2 bases, with 10 bases sitting between them. The germline V gene has CDR1 GTSNPN and CDR2 SVGIG (reference sequence).

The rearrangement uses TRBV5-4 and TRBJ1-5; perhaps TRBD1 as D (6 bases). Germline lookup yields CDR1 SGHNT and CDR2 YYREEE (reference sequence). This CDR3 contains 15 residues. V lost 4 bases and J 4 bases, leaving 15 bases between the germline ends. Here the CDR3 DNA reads TGTGCCAGCAGCACAGTCCCGGGACAAAATCAGCCCCAGCATTTT. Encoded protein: CASSTVPGQNQPQHF.

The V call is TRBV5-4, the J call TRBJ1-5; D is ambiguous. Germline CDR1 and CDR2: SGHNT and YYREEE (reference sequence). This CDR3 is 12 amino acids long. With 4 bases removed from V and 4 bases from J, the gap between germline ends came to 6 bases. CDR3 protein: CASSLNNQPQHF. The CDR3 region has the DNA TGTGCCAGCAGCCTAAATAATCAGCCCCAGCATTTT.

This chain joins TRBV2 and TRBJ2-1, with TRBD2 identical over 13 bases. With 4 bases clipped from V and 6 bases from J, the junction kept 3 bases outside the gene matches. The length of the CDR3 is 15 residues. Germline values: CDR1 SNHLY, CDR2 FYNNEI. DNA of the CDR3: TGTGCCAGCAGTGCCGGGACTAGCGGGATCAATGAGCAGTTCTTC. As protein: CASSAGTSGINEQFF.

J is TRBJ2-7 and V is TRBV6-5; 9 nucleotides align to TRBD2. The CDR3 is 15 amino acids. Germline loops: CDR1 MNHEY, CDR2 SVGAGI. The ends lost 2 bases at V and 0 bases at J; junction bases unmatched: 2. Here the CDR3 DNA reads TGTGCCAGCAGTTACCTGGGACTAGCCTCCTACGAGCAGTACTTC. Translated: CASSYLGLASYEQYF.

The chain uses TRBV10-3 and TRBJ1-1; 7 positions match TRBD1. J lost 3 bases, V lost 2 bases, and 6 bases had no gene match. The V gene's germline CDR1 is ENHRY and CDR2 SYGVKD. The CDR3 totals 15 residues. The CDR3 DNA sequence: TGTGCCATCAGTGAGACAGGGGACGGGGACACTGAAGCTTTCTTT. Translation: CAISETGDGDTEAFF.

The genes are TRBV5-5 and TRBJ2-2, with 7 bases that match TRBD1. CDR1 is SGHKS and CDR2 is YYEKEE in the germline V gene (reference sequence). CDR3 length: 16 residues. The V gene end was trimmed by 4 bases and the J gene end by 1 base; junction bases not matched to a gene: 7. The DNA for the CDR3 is TGTGCCAGCAGCCCGGTCAGGGGGAGGAACACCGGGGAGCTGTTTTTT. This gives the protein CASSPVRGRNTGELFF.

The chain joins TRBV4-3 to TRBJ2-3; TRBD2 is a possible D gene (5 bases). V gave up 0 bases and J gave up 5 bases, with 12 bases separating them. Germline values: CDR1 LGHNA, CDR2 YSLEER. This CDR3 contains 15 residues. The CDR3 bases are TGCGCCAGCAGCCAAGATCGAGGGTTCGGAGATACGCAGTATTTT. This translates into CASSQDRGFGDTQYF.

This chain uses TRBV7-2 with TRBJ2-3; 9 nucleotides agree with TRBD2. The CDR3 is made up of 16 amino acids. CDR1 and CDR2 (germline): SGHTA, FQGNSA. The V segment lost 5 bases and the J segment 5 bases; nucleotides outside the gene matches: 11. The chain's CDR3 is CASSPQGGRARDTQYF. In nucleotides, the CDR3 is TGTGCCAGCAGCCCCCAGGGCGGGAGGGCGAGAGATACGCAGTATTTT.

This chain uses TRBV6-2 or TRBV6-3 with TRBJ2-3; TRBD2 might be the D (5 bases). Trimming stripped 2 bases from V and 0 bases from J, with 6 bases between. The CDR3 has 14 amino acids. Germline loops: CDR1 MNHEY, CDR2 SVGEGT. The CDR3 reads CASSYPGSTDTQYF. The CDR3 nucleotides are TGTGCCAGCAGTTACCCGGGGAGCACAGATACGCAGTATTTT.

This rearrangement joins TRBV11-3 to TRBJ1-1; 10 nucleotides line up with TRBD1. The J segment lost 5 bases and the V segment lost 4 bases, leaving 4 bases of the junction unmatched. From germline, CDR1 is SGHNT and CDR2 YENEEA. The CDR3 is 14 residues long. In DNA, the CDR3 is TGTGCCAGCAGCTCGGGACAGGGGATGACTGAAGCTTTCTTT. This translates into CASSSGQGMTEAFF.

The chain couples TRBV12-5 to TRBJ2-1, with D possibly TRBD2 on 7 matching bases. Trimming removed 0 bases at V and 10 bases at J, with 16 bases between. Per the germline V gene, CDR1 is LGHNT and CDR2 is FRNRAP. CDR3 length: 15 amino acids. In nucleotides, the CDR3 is TGTGCTAGTGGTTTGGTTGGTGGGGGGGCCAGGGAGCAGTTCTTC. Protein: CASGLVGGGAREQFF.

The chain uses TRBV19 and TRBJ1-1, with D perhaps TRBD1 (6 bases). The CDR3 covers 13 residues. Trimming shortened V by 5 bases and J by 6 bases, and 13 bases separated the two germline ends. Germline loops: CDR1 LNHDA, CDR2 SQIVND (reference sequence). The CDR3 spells CASSLMGASEAFF. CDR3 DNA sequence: TGTGCCAGTAGTCTAATGGGGGCCTCTGAAGCTTTCTTT.

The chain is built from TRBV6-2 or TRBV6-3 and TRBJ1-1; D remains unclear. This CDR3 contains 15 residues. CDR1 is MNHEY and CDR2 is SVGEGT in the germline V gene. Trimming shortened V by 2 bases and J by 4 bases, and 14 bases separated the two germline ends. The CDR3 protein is CASSYEVGGGTEAFF. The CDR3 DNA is TGTGCCAGCAGTTACGAAGTGGGAGGTGGCACTGAAGCTTTCTTT.